The clone carrying this T cell receptor beta chain was detected once. As yet, its antigen is unknown. These data belong to a study of T cell responses to AZD1222 COVID-19 vaccine. Study-wide points: None of the repertoires were sampled until the peak T cell response had passed. Just six AZD1222 recipients tested seropositive at baseline. Females outnumbered males among donors, who were mostly white British; clonal diversity was possibly underestimated.

Sequenced by immunoSEQ multiplex PCR; TCRdb stores in-frame clones only, minus some. The sample lists 100,000 to 150,000 clones; around 83% were seen once. V was clipped by 4 bases and J by 2 bases, with 20 bases between them. Germline V CDR1 and CDR2: SGDLS, YYNGEE. The CDR3 spans 17 residues. Here the sequenced sample was peripheral blood, taken 28 days after the second AZD1222 dose. The source is an adult who received the AZD1222 COVID-19 vaccine. The rearrangement links TRBV9 to TRBJ2-3; D unclear. DNA for the CDR3: TGTGCCAGCAGCCCTCGACCCAGCGCCGCGGCCACAGATACGCAGTATTTT. Translated, it gives CASSPRPSAAATDTQYF.